Below are 23 T cell receptor beta chains sequenced from a single sample in a study of OX40 agonist ivuxolimab in advanced cancers. Libraries were prepared by immunoSEQ multiplex PCR; TCRdb keeps only in-frame clonotypes and omits some of them. The repertoire has 30,000 to 35,000 clones, about 82% of them found once; the top ten carry 23%. The source was CD4+ or CD8+ T cells sorted from blood, collected in a trial of the OX40 agonist ivuxolimab. These receptors originate from an adult with an advanced solid tumor such as melanoma, head and neck, liver or kidney cancer.

This clone occurred many times. This chain joins TRBV27 and TRBJ2-3; no firm D call. Deletions cut 4 bases from V and 2 bases from J, with 7 bases between. The germline CDR1 and CDR2 sequences are MNHEY and SMNVEV (reference sequence). The CDR3 extends over 13 amino acids. The CDR3 here is CASSSLNTDTQYF. The CDR3 DNA reads TGTGCCAGCAGTTCCCTAAACACAGATACGCAGTATTTT.

This chain uses TRBV11-2 with TRBJ1-1, with 9 bases matching TRBD1. The CDR3 spans 14 residues. Trimming took 5 bases from V and 6 from J; bases not matched to a gene: 7. Germline V gene data show CDR1 as SGHAT and CDR2 as FQNNGV. This CDR3 reads CASSLVTGGAEAFF. CDR3 sequence (DNA): TGTGCCAGCAGCCTAGTAACAGGGGGCGCTGAAGCTTTCTTT.

The chain uses TRBV28 and TRBJ1-4; D unclear. From germline, CDR1 is MDHEN and CDR2 SYDVKM. There are 15 residues in the CDR3. V was pared by 5 bases and J by 0 bases, with 10 bases between. The CDR3 bases are TGTGCCAGCAGTGTCGACACCGCAACTAATGAAAAACTGTTTTTT. Amino acid sequence: CASSVDTATNEKLFF. Full variable domain (remainder filled in from reference TRBV28 and TRBJ1-4): DVKVTQSSRYLVKRTGEKVFLECVQDMDHENMFWYRQDPGLGLRLIYFSYDVKMKEKGDIPEGYSVSREKKERFSLILESASTNQTSMYLCASSVDTATNEKLFFGSGTQLSVL.

The V and J genes are TRBV19 and TRBJ1-5; a possible D gene is TRBD1 (5 bases). This CDR3 contains 14 residues. Germline V gene sequence: CDR1 LNHDA, CDR2 SQIVND (reference sequence). V lost 7 bases and J 1 base, leaving 11 bases between the germline ends. The CDR3 loop reads CASNLWGSNQPQHF. The CDR3 DNA reads TGTGCCAGTAATTTATGGGGGAGCAATCAGCCCCAGCATTTT.

The chain uses TRBV6-6 and TRBJ1-1, with a possible D match to TRBD1 (5 bases). V lost 6 bases, J lost 3 bases, and 8 bases lay in between. Germline-derived CDR1 and CDR2 are MNHNY and SVGAGI (reference sequence). The CDR3 length is 12 residues. The CDR3 sequence is CASSGGYTEAFF. In nucleotides, the CDR3 is TGTGCCAGCAGCGGGGGTTACACTGAAGCTTTCTTT.

The gene calls are TRBV7-2 and TRBJ1-1; 8 nucleotides agree with TRBD1. The CDR3 totals 13 residues. The J segment lost 10 bases and the V segment lost 5 bases, leaving 9 bases of the junction unmatched. In germline, CDR1 is SGHTA, CDR2 FQGNSA. CDR3 nucleotide sequence: TGTGCCAGCAGCGACCGGACAGGGCTAGGAGCTTTCTTT. Its translation is CASSDRTGLGAFF.

DNA for the CDR3: TGTGCCAGCAGAACCACAGGGTACGGCTACACCTTC. Protein product: CASRTTGYGYTF. The chain carries TRBV27 and TRBJ1-2; maybe TRBD1 (6 bases). CDR3 length equals 12 residues. Germline V CDR1 and CDR2: MNHEY, SMNVEV (reference sequence). Trimming cost V 6 bases and J 8 bases, with 13 bases left between them.

This clone was detected a few times. This chain connects TRBV7-2 to TRBJ2-7; D may be TRBD2 (6 bases). From germline, CDR1 is SGHTA and CDR2 FQGNSA. The length of the CDR3 is 12 residues. CDR3 bases: TGTGTTACGGAGGGGAGCTCCTACGAGCAGTACTTC. This gives the protein CVTEGSSYEQYF.

The chain joins TRBV28 to TRBJ2-1; 12 bases are a match to TRBD2. The CDR3 loop spans 15 amino acids. The ends lost 6 bases at V and 4 bases at J; junction bases unmatched: 4. Germline CDR1 reads MDHEN; CDR2 reads SYDVKM. The CDR3 DNA follows: TGTGCCAGCAGGAGCCTAGCGGGAGGGTACAATGAGCAGTTCTTC. Translation: CASRSLAGGYNEQFF.

The CDR3 DNA reads TGCGCCAGCAGTGCTGTTTCTAGCGGGAGGACGAACACCGGGGAGCTGTTTTTT. It encodes CASSAVSSGRTNTGELFF. This sequence joins TRBV10-1 and TRBJ2-2, with 11 bases matching TRBD2. The germline CDR1 and CDR2 sequences are WNHNN and SYGVQD (reference sequence). CDR3 size: 18 residues. The V gene end was trimmed by 4 bases and the J gene end by 0 bases; junction bases not matched to a gene: 7.

This clone was seen once. The genes are TRBV6-6 and TRBJ2-7; D unresolved. Germline values: CDR1 MNHNY, CDR2 SVGAGI (reference sequence). V shed 6 bases and J shed 4 bases, with 16 bases lying between them. The CDR3 sequence is 14 residues long. The CDR3 reads CASRDPRWGYEQYF. Here the CDR3 DNA reads TGTGCCAGCAGAGACCCCCGGTGGGGTTACGAGCAGTACTTC.

There are a few counts of this clone. The V and J genes are TRBV21-1 and TRBJ2-1; TRBD1 is taken as the D call from the table, unchecked against the DNA. TRBV21-1 is described as a pseudogene. The CDR3 totals 15 residues. CDR3 DNA sequence: TGTGCCAGCAACCCCCCTCCGCGACAGTACAATGAGCAGTTCTTC. Its protein product is CASNPPPRQYNEQFF.

Regarding this clone: One end of the junction does not line up with germline, which may come from a read error. The chain uses TRBV30 and TRBJ1-1; possibly TRBD1 for D (5 bases). Germline loops: CDR1 GTSNPN, CDR2 SVGIG (reference sequence). The CDR3 spans 12 residues. CDR3 sequence: CAKRWGDTEAFF. DNA of the CDR3: TGCGCCAAAAGGTGGGGGGACACTGAAGCTTTCTTT.

This clone was counted between two and nine times. The chain uses TRBV7-9 and TRBJ2-7, with 10 bases matching TRBD1. The CDR3 spans 15 residues. J was trimmed by 4 bases and V by 1 base; bases with no gene match: 4. CDR1 SEHNR and CDR2 FQNEAQ come from the germline V gene (reference sequence). The CDR3 bases are TGTGCCAGCAGCTTAGTGACAGGGGGCAAGTACGAGCAGTACTTC. This gives the protein CASSLVTGGKYEQYF.

The chain joins TRBV19 to TRBJ2-3; D not resolved. The germline V and J ends were trimmed by 4 bases and 4 bases, with 6 bases remaining between them. Germline values: CDR1 LNHDA, CDR2 SQIVND (reference sequence). The length of the CDR3 is 12 residues. The CDR3 protein is CASSNFADTQYF. CDR3 in DNA: TGTGCCAGTAGTAACTTTGCAGATACGCAGTATTTT.

This chain joins TRBV5-1 and TRBJ2-1, with TRBD1 identical over 8 bases. There are 13 residues in the CDR3. In germline, CDR1 is SGHRS, CDR2 YFSETQ. The junction had 3 bases not matched to a gene; V was cut back by 5 bases and J by 5 bases. The CDR3 DNA reads as TGCGCCAGCAGGGACAGGGACGACAATGAGCAGTTCTTC. Translated, it gives CASRDRDDNEQFF.

This chain uses TRBV18 with TRBJ2-5; D is uncertain. V was cut by 0 bases and J by 5 bases, with 16 bases left in between. CDR1 and CDR2 from the germline V gene are KGHSH and LQKENI. The CDR3 is 16 amino acids. In DNA form, the CDR3 reads TGTGCCAGCTCACCACCAGGGCGCCCGATTGGTGAGACCCAGTACTTC. Encoded protein: CASSPPGRPIGETQYF.

V is TRBV27 and J is TRBJ1-4; no reliable D call. CDR3 length: 14 amino acids. Per the germline V gene, CDR1 is MNHEY and CDR2 is SMNVEV (reference sequence). The V end was cut by 0 bases, the J end by 7 bases, with 9 bases between. In DNA, the CDR3 is TGTGCCAGCAGTTTATCAAAAGGGCCTGAAAAACTGTTTTTT. This gives the protein CASSLSKGPEKLFF.

The CDR3 coding sequence is TGTGCCATCAAGCCCCTTCTACAGGATAGCAATCAGCCCCAGCATTTT. This encodes CAIKPLLQDSNQPQHF. The rearrangement joins TRBV10-3 to TRBJ1-5, with D possibly matching TRBD1 (5 bases). Germline values: CDR1 ENHRY, CDR2 SYGVKD. Trimming stripped 7 bases from V and 0 bases from J, with 16 bases between. The CDR3 consists of 16 residues.

J is TRBJ2-6 and V is TRBV4-1; D is perhaps TRBD1 or TRBD2 (6 bases each). Germline V CDR1 and CDR2: MGHRA, YSYEKL. CDR3 length: 17 residues. Trimming pared 1 base from V and 0 bases from J, leaving 10 bases between. CDR3 sequence reads: CASSQGTAGSGANVLTF. For the CDR3, the DNA is TGCGCCAGCAGCCAAGGGACAGCGGGCTCTGGGGCCAACGTCCTGACTTTC.

The genes are TRBV29-1 and TRBJ2-1; TRBD2 aligns across 7 bases. The V gene end was trimmed by 3 bases and the J gene end by 7 bases; junction bases not matched to a gene: 12. The CDR3 is 15 amino acids. Germline CDR1 SQVTM, CDR2 ANQGSEA. The CDR3 coding sequence is TGCAGCGTTGAGGCTAGCGGTTGGTTAGCAAATGAGCAGTTCTTC. Protein sequence: CSVEASGWLANEQFF.

This chain joins TRBV28 and TRBJ1-5; TRBD1 might be the D (5 bases). The CDR3 is 15 residues long. The V end was cut by 2 bases, the J end by 5 bases, with 13 bases between. Per germline, CDR1 MDHEN and CDR2 SYDVKM. The CDR3 spells CASSLQGRGDQPQHF. The CDR3 bases are TGTGCCAGCAGTTTACAAGGGAGGGGAGATCAGCCCCAGCATTTT.

The chain joins TRBV5-4 to TRBJ2-7; possibly TRBD1 or TRBD2 for D (5 bases each). V gave up 5 bases and J gave up 3 bases, with 15 bases separating them. This CDR3 comprises 14 residues. CDR1 is SGHNT, CDR2 YYREEE, per germline (reference sequence). The CDR3: CASSHRDRNYEQYF. The CDR3 DNA reads as TGTGCCAGCAGTCACCGGGACCGAAACTACGAGCAGTACTTC.